This T cell receptor (beta chain) was observed in a study of blood T cell repertoires in COVID-19. The V gene end was trimmed by 6 bases and the J gene end by 8 bases; junction bases not matched to a gene: 10. This CDR3 spans 13 amino acids. Germline-derived CDR1 and CDR2 are SGHRS and YFSETQ. In the authors' methods: By means of reference gene primer amplification, nucleated cell counts were estimated. TCRdb keeps only in-frame clones here, not all; method: immunoSEQ multiplex PCR. The V and J calls and clone size were taken over from that table, and D and trimming were inferred from the DNA. The sample carries over 200,000 clones, roughly 80% recorded once.

The sequence derives from a man in his fifties with active or convalescent COVID-19. V is TRBV5-1 and J is TRBJ1-2; 7 bases are a match to TRBD1. The sequenced sample was peripheral blood. The CDR3 here is CASNGGGGGGYTF. DNA of the CDR3: TGCGCCAGCAACGGAGGAGGGGGCGGCGGCTACACCTTC.